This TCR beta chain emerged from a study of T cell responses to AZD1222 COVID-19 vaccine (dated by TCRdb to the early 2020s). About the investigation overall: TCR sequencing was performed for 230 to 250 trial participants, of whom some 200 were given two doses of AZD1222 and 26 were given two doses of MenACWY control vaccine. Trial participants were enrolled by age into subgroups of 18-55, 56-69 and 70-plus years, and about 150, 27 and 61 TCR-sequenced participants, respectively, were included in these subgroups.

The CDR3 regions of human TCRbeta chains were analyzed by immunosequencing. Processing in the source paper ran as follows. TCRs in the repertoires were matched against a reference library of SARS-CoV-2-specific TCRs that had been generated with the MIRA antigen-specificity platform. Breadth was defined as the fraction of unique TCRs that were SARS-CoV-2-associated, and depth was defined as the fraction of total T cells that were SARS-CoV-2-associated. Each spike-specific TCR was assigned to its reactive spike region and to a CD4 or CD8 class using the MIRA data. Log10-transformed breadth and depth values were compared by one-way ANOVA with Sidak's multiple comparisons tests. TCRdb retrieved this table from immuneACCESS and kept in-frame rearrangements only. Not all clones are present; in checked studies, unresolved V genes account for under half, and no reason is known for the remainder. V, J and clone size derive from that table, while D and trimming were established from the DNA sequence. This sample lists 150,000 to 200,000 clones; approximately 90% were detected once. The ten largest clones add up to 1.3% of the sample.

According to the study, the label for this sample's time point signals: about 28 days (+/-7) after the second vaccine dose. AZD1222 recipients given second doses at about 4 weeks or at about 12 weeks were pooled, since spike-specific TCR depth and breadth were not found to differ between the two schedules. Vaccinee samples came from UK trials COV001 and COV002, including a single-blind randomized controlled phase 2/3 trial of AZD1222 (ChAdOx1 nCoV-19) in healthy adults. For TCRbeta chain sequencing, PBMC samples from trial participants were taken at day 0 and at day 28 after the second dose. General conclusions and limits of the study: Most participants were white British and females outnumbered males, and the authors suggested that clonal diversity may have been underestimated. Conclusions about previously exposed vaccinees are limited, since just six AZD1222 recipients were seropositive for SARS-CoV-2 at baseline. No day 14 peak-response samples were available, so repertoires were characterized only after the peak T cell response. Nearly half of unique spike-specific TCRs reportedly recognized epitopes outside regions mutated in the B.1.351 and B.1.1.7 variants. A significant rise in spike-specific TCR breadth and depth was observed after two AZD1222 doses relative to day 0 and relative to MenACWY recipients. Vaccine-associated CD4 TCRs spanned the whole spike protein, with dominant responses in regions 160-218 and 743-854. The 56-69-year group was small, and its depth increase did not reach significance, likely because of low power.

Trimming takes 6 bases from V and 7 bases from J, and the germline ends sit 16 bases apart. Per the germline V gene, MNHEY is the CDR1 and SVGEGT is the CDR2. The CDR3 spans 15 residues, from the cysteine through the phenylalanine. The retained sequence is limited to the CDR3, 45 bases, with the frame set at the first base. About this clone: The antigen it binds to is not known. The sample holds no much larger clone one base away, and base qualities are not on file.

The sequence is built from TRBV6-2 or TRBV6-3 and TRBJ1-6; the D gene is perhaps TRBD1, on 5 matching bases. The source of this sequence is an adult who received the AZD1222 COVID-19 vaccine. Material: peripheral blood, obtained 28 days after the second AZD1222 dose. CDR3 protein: CASSSRVSWNSPLHF. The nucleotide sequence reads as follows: TGTGCCAGCAGCTCCAGGGTTTCATGGAATTCACCCCTCCACTTT.